This entry concerns a single T cell receptor beta chain. This CDR3 has 16 residues. Authors' processing steps: The authors estimated nucleated cell counts from reference gene primer amplification. The data were produced by immunoSEQ multiplex PCR, yet TCRdb's version contains in-frame clones alone and is incomplete. The DNA was the basis for D and trimming; V, J and clone size are from that table. The sample has more than 150,000 clones, about 84% seen once. This sample was taken from a study of blood T cell repertoires in COVID-19. Study summary: Acute and convalescent COVID-19 samples came from the United States, Italy and Spain. PBMCs, B-cell-depleted T cells, or T cells were the source of the cDNA or gDNA that made up the material.

The sequence was obtained from a human donor in a cohort sampled during active COVID-19. Sequencing was carried out using peripheral blood. This chain links TRBV21-1 with TRBJ2-7; the table's TRBD1 call for D was not verified on the DNA. TRBV21-1 is marked as a pseudogene. DNA for the CDR3: TGTGCCAGCAGCAAAGACCGGTGGACAGAGTCCTACGAGCAGTACTTC. This sequence encodes CASSKDRWTESYEQYF.